The subject of this entry is one T cell receptor (beta chain). The antigen remains unidentified. The PCR used 60 Vbeta and 13 Jbeta primers. Clones were sequenced by immunoSEQ multiplex PCR, and TCRdb holds only the in-frame ones, with some missing. The table has 150,000 to 250,000 clones, 79% seen once; the top ten hold approximately 1.5%. The sample comes from a study of cytomegalovirus exposure and HLA in healthy donors. Study-wide results and limits: Later genetic work tied a missense DCLRE1C variant to beta-chain V and J trimming. When the data were analyzed later, several of the most significant clusters appeared to be linked to common viral pathogens.

Trimming cost V 2 bases and J 1 base, with 9 bases left between them. The CDR3 spans 14 residues. Germline CDR1 reads SGHTS; CDR2 reads YDEGEE. This receptor was taken from a girl aged 5 to 17 in good health and CMV-seropositive. The chain has TRBV5-8 and TRBJ1-2, with D uncertain. Material for sequencing was PBMCs. The chain's CDR3 is CASSLSGVNYGYTF. Here the CDR3 DNA reads TGTGCCAGCAGCTTATCTGGAGTTAACTATGGCTACACCTTC.